The 15 T cell receptor beta chains reported below all come from one sample, sequenced in a study of vaccination and CD4 T cells after COVID-19 (dated by TCRdb to 2022 to 2024). Library construction relied on PCR. TCRdb shows the sequencer as Illumina iSeq 100. At the Johns Hopkins FTIC core, DNA from the cultured CD4+ T cells underwent TCR sequencing with the Oncomine TCR Beta short-read assay. TCRdb reanalyzed the raw reads on its own, using fastp at Q25 for trimming and MiXCR for clone calling, and kept in-frame beta chains. Under each unique CDR3 protein, matching rows form one entry showing the most common genes and DNA. In all, the sample holds roughly 6,600 distinct CDR3 sequences, and about 54% of those were seen once. The biggest ten clones account for 44% of the sample. Sample treatment or condition, as interpreted from the label and publication: approximately 10-day PBMC culture with coronavirus spike peptide pools or control peptides (ViraFEST assay). CD4+ T cells from unexposed donors were collected before the COVID-19 pandemic (2011-2018).

These receptors have no known antigen. The sequencing sample was made of CD4+ T cells from blood, cultured in vitro. These receptors originate from a human donor in good health.

The V call is TRBV18, the J call TRBJ1-5; D unresolved. The CDR3 consists of 15 residues. Germline values: CDR1 KGHSH, CDR2 LQKENI. V was pared by 2 bases and J by 6 bases, with 14 bases between. CDR3: CASSPGTDGRQPQHF. As DNA, the CDR3 is TGTGCCAGCTCACCAGGCACAGACGGACGTCAGCCCCAGCATTTT.

In its sample, this clonotype was seen a few times. The CDR3 protein is CASRSGNTIYF. CDR3 bases: TGTGCCAGCAGATCTGGAAACACCATATATTTT. The chain joins TRBV7-6 to TRBJ1-3, with D unclear. Trimming took off 6 bases at V and 1 base at J, with 1 base between the two ends. The CDR3 length is 11 residues. Germline V gene lookup returns CDR1 SGHVS and CDR2 FNYEAQ.

The chain couples TRBV6-1 to TRBJ2-1; D remains unclear. The CDR3 contains 15 residues. Germline values: CDR1 MNHNS, CDR2 SASEGT. The V and J ends lost 3 bases and 4 bases respectively, with 13 bases between them. Written as DNA, the CDR3 is TGTGCCAGCAGTGATATTAGTGGGAATTACAATGAGCAGTTCTTC. Translated: CASSDISGNYNEQFF.

A single count supports this clonotype. CDR3: CASSTGQGGFGYTF. In nucleotides, the CDR3 is TGTGCCAGTAGTACCGGACAGGGAGGGTTTGGCTACACCTTC. The chain carries TRBV19 and TRBJ1-2; TRBD1 matches at 8 bases. The germline CDR1 and CDR2 sequences are LNHDA and SQIVND (reference sequence). The CDR3 extends over 14 amino acids. Losses at the gene ends were 4 bases for V and 7 bases for J; bases not matched to a gene: 8.

There are a few counts of this clonotype. The chain has TRBV24-1 and TRBJ2-2; no definite D call. The germline gives CDR1 KGHDR, CDR2 SFDVKD. CDR3 length equals 15 residues. V was shortened by 6 bases and J by 2 bases, with 12 bases between the two germline ends. CDR3 sequence reads: CATSHPTRNTGELFF. CDR3 coding DNA: TGTGCCACCAGTCACCCGACACGAAACACCGGGGAGCTGTTTTTT.

This rearrangement joins TRBV19 to TRBJ2-3; D gene unclear. Germline CDR1 is LNHDA and CDR2 is SQIVND (reference sequence). The CDR3 extends over 14 amino acids. The V end was cut by 6 bases, the J end by 0 bases, with 10 bases between. CDR3 DNA: TGTGCCAGTAGCCACGGATCTAGCACAGATACGCAGTATTTT. It encodes CASSHGSSTDTQYF. Looking up the rest from reference TRBV19 and TRBJ2-3 gives the full variable domain: DGGITQSPKYLFRKEGQNVTLSCEQNLNHDAMYWYRQDPGQGLRLIYYSQIVNDFQKGDIAEGYSVSREKKESFPLTVTSAQKNPTAFYLCASSHGSSTDTQYFGPGTRLTVL.

The chain links TRBV6-5 to TRBJ2-5, with D tentatively TRBD1 or TRBD2 (5 bases each). The CDR3 spans 17 residues. Trimming left V 0 bases short and J 1 base short, with 15 bases between. Per germline, CDR1 MNHEY and CDR2 SVGAGI. CDR3 protein: CASSYSTQRTFQETQYF. CDR3 sequence (DNA): TGTGCCAGCAGTTACTCGACACAGCGGACATTCCAAGAGACCCAGTACTTC.

J is TRBJ1-6 and V is TRBV19, with D maybe TRBD1 (5 bases). Trimming pared 4 bases from V and 0 bases from J, leaving 16 bases between. CDR1 is LNHDA, CDR2 SQIVND, per germline (reference sequence). The CDR3 sequence is 18 residues long. CDR3 in DNA: TGTGCCAGTAGTAAACCGTCGGCAGGGAGCTCCTATAATTCACCCCTCCACTTT. It yields the protein CASSKPSAGSSYNSPLHF.

The V call is TRBV18, the J call TRBJ1-5, with D tentatively TRBD1 (5 bases). CDR1 and CDR2 from the germline V gene are KGHSH and LQKENI. The CDR3 extends over 17 amino acids. Deletions cut 0 bases from V and 6 bases from J, with 18 bases between. The DNA for the CDR3 is TGTGCCAGCTCACCACCAAGGAGGCAGGGACGCGGTCAGCCCCAGCATTTT. This encodes CASSPPRRQGRGQPQHF.

J is TRBJ2-1 and V is TRBV6-2 or TRBV6-3, with TRBD2 matching 9 bases. Unmatched junction bases numbered 7, after V lost 4 bases and J lost 0 bases. The CDR3 has 17 residues. The germline V gene encodes CDR1 MNHEY and CDR2 SVGEGT. The CDR3 DNA reads TGTGCCAGCAGTTCTCCCTTTAGCGGGAGCTCCTACAATGAGCAGTTCTTC. Its protein product is CASSSPFSGSSYNEQFF.

V usage is TRBV7-9 and J usage is TRBJ1-1; a weak D match, TRBD1 (5 bases). CDR3 size: 12 residues. From germline, CDR1 is SEHNR and CDR2 FQNEAQ (reference sequence). Deletions cut 7 bases from V and 3 bases from J, with 9 bases between. This chain's CDR3 is CASIGRDTEAFF. In nucleotides, the CDR3 is TGTGCCAGCATTGGCAGGGACACTGAAGCTTTCTTT.

The chain is built from TRBV11-3 and TRBJ2-7, with D unresolved. With 4 bases removed from V and 7 bases from J, the gap between germline ends came to 14 bases. CDR1 SGHNT and CDR2 YENEEA come from the germline V gene. This CDR3 region has 13 residues. For the CDR3, the DNA is TGTGCCAGCAGCTATCCCATCTCCCTAGAGCAGTACTTC. It yields the protein CASSYPISLEQYF.

The chain uses TRBV19 and TRBJ1-6; unclear D gene. V lost 9 bases and J lost 7, with 13 bases in between. The CDR3 runs 13 residues. Per the germline V gene, CDR1 is LNHDA and CDR2 is SQIVND (reference sequence). The CDR3 coding sequence is TGTGCCAGCCAGGCTGGGAGGAATTCACCCCTCCACTTT. It translates to CASQAGRNSPLHF.

This rearrangement joins TRBV19 to TRBJ1-2, with TRBD1 matching over 7 bases. The trim removed 4 bases at V and 5 bases at J, leaving 7 bases unmatched. This CDR3 has 14 amino acids. Germline V CDR1 and CDR2: LNHDA, SQIVND (reference sequence). CDR3 sequence reads: CASSTGTVSYGYTF. The CDR3 nucleotides read TGTGCCAGTAGTACCGGGACAGTTTCATATGGCTACACCTTC. Together with reference TRBV19 and TRBJ1-2, the CDR3 gives the full variable domain: DGGITQSPKYLFRKEGQNVTLSCEQNLNHDAMYWYRQDPGQGLRLIYYSQIVNDFQKGDIAEGYSVSREKKESFPLTVTSAQKNPTAFYLCASSTGTVSYGYTFGSGTRLTVV.

The chain carries TRBV27 and TRBJ2-7; D not certain. Trimming took 4 bases from V and 4 from J, leaving 26 bases between them. Per the germline V gene, CDR1 is MNHEY and CDR2 is SMNVEV (reference sequence). The CDR3 consists of 18 residues. In DNA, the CDR3 is TGTGCCAGCAGTTATACCCAAGATGTAATTTCCGGAGCTTACGAGCAGTACTTC. Translating gives CASSYTQDVISGAYEQYF.